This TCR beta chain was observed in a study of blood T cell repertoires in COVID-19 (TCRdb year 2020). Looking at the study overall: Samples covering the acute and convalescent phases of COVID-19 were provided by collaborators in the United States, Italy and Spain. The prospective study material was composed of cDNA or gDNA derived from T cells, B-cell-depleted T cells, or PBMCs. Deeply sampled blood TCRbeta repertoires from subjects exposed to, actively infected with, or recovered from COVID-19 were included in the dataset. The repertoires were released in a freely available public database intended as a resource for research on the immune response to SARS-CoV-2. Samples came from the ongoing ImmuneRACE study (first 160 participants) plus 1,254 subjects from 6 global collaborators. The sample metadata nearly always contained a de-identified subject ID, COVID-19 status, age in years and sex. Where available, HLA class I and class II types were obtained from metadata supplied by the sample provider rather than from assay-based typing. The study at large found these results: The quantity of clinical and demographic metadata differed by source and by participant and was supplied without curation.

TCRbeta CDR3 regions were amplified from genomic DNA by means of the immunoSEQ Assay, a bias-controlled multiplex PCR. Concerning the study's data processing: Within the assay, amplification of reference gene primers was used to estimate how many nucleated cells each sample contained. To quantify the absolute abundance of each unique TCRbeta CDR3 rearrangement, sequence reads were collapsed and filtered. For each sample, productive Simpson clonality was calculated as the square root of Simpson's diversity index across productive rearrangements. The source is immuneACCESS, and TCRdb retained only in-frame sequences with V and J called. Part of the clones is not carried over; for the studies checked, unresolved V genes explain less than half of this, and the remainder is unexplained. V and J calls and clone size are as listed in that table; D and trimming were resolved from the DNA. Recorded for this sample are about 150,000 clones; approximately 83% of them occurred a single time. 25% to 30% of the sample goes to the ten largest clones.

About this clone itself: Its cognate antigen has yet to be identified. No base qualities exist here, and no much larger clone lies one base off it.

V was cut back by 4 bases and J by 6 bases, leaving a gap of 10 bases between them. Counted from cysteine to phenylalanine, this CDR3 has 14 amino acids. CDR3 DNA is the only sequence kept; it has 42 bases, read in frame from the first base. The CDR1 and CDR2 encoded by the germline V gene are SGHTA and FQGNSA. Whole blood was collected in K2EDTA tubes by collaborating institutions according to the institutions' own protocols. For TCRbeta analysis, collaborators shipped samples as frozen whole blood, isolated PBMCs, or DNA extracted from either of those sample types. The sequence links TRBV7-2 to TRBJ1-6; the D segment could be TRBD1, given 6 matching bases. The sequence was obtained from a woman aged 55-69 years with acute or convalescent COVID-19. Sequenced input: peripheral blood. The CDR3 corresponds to CASSSPRGNSPLHF. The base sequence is TGTGCCAGCAGCTCCCCCAGGGGTAATTCACCCCTCCACTTT.